These 20 T cell receptor beta chains were sequenced from one sample in a study of shared clonotypes between healthy human individuals. Profiling relied on immunoSEQ multiplex PCR, and the TCRdb table lists in-frame clones only, not all of them. The data contain over a million clones, roughly 95% of them seen just once; the ten biggest clones take up 1.2%. The sequencing sample was made of naive CD4+ T cells sorted from blood. Subset reported: CD45RA+ positively selected. The source is a man aged 25-45 years in good health.

The chain recombines TRBV9 with TRBJ2-2; D is perhaps TRBD1 (7 bases). The CDR3 runs to 20 residues. CDR1 and CDR2 from the germline V gene are SGDLS and YYNGEE. The V gene lost 1 base and the J gene lost 0 bases, with 22 bases spanning the gap. CDR3 nucleotide sequence: TGTGCCAGCAGCGTATCCCCCGGCAGGGGGGATCCGACGAACACCGGGGAGCTGTTTTTT. This sequence encodes CASSVSPGRGDPTNTGELFF.

This clone was picked up one time. This sequence joins TRBV7-9 and TRBJ2-1; TRBD1 is a possible D gene (5 bases). Germline CDR1 reads SEHNR; CDR2 reads FQNEAQ (reference sequence). Trimming shortened V by 1 base and J by 7 bases, and 17 bases separated the two germline ends. The CDR3 spans 16 residues. Here the CDR3 DNA reads TGTGCCAGCAGCTTAGGGTACCCAGGGTACTTAAATGAGCAGTTCTTC. Protein sequence: CASSLGYPGYLNEQFF.

The rearrangement links TRBV7-8 to TRBJ2-7; D might be TRBD1 (6 bases). This CDR3 has 18 residues. V was cut by 2 bases and J by 2 bases, with 22 bases left in between. In germline, CDR1 is SGHVS, CDR2 FQNEAQ. CDR3: CASSLRGVDGQRAYEQYF. The CDR3 DNA reads as TGTGCCAGCAGCTTAAGGGGCGTAGATGGACAGAGGGCCTACGAGCAGTACTTC.

V and J are TRBV25-1 and TRBJ2-5; TRBD1 matches 7 bases. This CDR3 is built from 15 residues. Germline V gives CDR1 MGHDK, CDR2 SYGVNS. V shed 6 bases and J 5 bases; nucleotides not matched to a gene: 12. CDR3 residues: CASSLTSGGLETQYF. The CDR3 DNA is TGTGCCAGCAGCCTTACTTCAGGGGGTTTGGAGACCCAGTACTTC.

This clone was counted a single time. The chain links TRBV5-1 to TRBJ1-2, with TRBD1 matching over 7 bases. J was trimmed by 7 bases and V by 0 bases; bases with no gene match: 9. Germline V gene lookup returns CDR1 SGHRS and CDR2 YFSETQ. The CDR3 sequence is 15 residues long. The CDR3 is CASSLVGTVLLGYTF. The CDR3, as DNA: TGCGCCAGCAGCTTGGTTGGGACAGTCCTCCTTGGCTACACCTTC. The entire variable domain, with the rest obtained from reference TRBV5-1 and TRBJ1-2, is as follows: KAGVTQTPRYLIKTRGQQVTLSCSPISGHRSVSWYQQTPGQGLQFLFEYFSETQRNKGNFPGRFSGRQFSNSRSEMNVSTLELGDSALYLCASSLVGTVLLGYTFGSGTRLTVV.

Points on this clone: This CDR3 is also generated by other DNA sequences in the sample. V and J are TRBV29-1 and TRBJ2-2; TRBD2 might be the D (6 bases). The CDR3 extends over 11 amino acids. Trimming took 4 bases from V and 8 from J, leaving 8 bases between them. From germline, CDR1 is SQVTM and CDR2 ANQGSEA. The CDR3 region is CSVGGTGELFF. The CDR3 region has the DNA TGCAGCGTTGGGGGGACTGGGGAGCTGTTTTTT.

The chain couples TRBV7-2 to TRBJ2-5; D is unresolved. The CDR3 runs to 13 residues. Germline V gene data show CDR1 as SGHTA and CDR2 as FQGNSA. The germline V and J ends were trimmed by 1 base and 5 bases, with 8 bases remaining between them. As DNA, the CDR3 is TGTGCCAGCAGCTTAGGGAAGTGGGAGACCCAGTACTTC. Its translation is CASSLGKWETQYF.

About this clone itself: This sample includes further DNA sequences coding for the same CDR3. The V and J genes are TRBV5-4 and TRBJ2-3; maybe TRBD1 (6 bases). The CDR3 consists of 14 residues. The V end lost 6 bases, the J end lost 0 bases, and 11 bases lay between the germline ends. CDR1 is SGHNT and CDR2 is YYREEE in the germline V gene (reference sequence). Here the CDR3 reads CASTGTLSTDTQYF. Here the CDR3 DNA reads TGTGCCAGCACCGGGACACTAAGCACAGATACGCAGTATTTT.

The chain recombines TRBV5-1 with TRBJ2-3, with 11 bases aligning to TRBD2. This CDR3 comprises 15 residues. V was clipped by 5 bases and J by 4 bases; unmatched bases: 6. CDR1 is SGHRS, CDR2 YFSETQ, per germline. The DNA of the CDR3 is TGCGCCAGCAGTGTAACTAGCGGGGGTGCAGATACGCAGTATTTT. It yields the protein CASSVTSGGADTQYF.

The chain has TRBV5-5 and TRBJ1-2; D remains unclear. Germline V gene lookup returns CDR1 SGHKS and CDR2 YYEKEE (reference sequence). The CDR3 consists of 13 residues. V was cut by 1 base and J by 8 bases, with 12 bases left in between. The CDR3: CASSLSGRGGYTF. The CDR3 DNA reads as TGTGCCAGCAGCTTGTCGGGCCGCGGGGGCTACACCTTC.

This chain joins TRBV5-8 and TRBJ1-5; D is undetermined. V lost 1 base and J 0 bases, leaving 11 bases between the germline ends. Germline lookup yields CDR1 SGHTS and CDR2 YDEGEE. CDR3 size: 16 residues. CDR3 in DNA: TGTGCCAGCAGCTTGATGTGGCCAAATAGCAATCAGCCCCAGCATTTT. Translation gives CASSLMWPNSNQPQHF.

V is TRBV19 and J is TRBJ2-7, with 8 positions matching TRBD1. J gave up 3 bases and V 9 bases, and 13 bases lay outside the gene matches. The CDR3 length is 15 residues. Per germline, CDR1 LNHDA and CDR2 SQIVND (reference sequence). CDR3 nucleotides: TGTGCCAGCCTTAGGGGCCGGGACAGGAGCTACGAGCAGTACTTC. Its protein product is CASLRGRDRSYEQYF.

Details on this clone: This sample also contains other DNA sequences that code for the same CDR3. The chain employs TRBV28 and TRBJ1-5; D remains unclear. V dropped 3 bases and J dropped 6 bases, with 3 bases sitting between them. The CDR3 has 11 residues. Germline lookup yields CDR1 MDHEN and CDR2 SYDVKM. CDR3 loop: CASSFSQPQHF. CDR3 DNA sequence: TGTGCCAGCAGTTTTAGTCAGCCCCAGCATTTT.

The rearrangement uses TRBV18 and TRBJ2-6; D unclear. V lost 0 bases and J 0 bases, leaving 3 bases between the germline ends. This CDR3 contains 15 residues. Germline CDR1 reads KGHSH; CDR2 reads LQKENI. In nucleotides, the CDR3 is TGTGCCAGCTCACCACCAATCTCTGGGGCCAACGTCCTGACTTTC. Protein sequence: CASSPPISGANVLTF.

The V call is TRBV2, the J call TRBJ1-5, with D unresolved. This CDR3 has 13 amino acids. The V end was cut by 7 bases, the J end by 7 bases, with 14 bases between. Germline V gene data show CDR1 as SNHLY and CDR2 as FYNNEI. The CDR3 DNA follows: TGTGCCAGCACCACATCTAGGAGCCAGCCCCAGCATTTT. Translation: CASTTSRSQPQHF. Full variable domain (rest looked up from reference TRBV2 and TRBJ1-5): EPEVTQTPSHQVTQMGQEVILRCVPISNHLYFYWYRQILGQKVEFLVSFYNNEISEKSEIFDDQFSVERPDGSNFTLKIRSTKLEDSAMYFCASTTSRSQPQHFGDGTRLSIL.

V usage is TRBV5-4 and J usage is TRBJ1-2, with D tentatively TRBD1 (5 bases). This CDR3 has 13 amino acids. Germline CDR1 SGHNT, CDR2 YYREEE (reference sequence). The germline V and J ends were trimmed by 4 bases and 6 bases, with 13 bases remaining between them. The CDR3 DNA is TGTGCCAGCAGCCGGGGAGGGGAAGATGGCTACACCTTC. Protein product: CASSRGGEDGYTF.

The V call is TRBV6-1, the J call TRBJ2-7; 11 bases agree with TRBD2. The CDR3 consists of 14 residues. V lost 7 bases and J lost 2; bases outside the gene matches: 4. Germline V gene lookup returns CDR1 MNHNS and CDR2 SASEGT. This chain's CDR3 is CASILAGGTYEQYF. CDR3 DNA: TGTGCCAGCATCTTAGCGGGGGGGACCTACGAGCAGTACTTC.

This rearrangement joins TRBV18 to TRBJ2-1, with TRBD2 matching over 9 bases. After removal of 2 bases from V and 5 bases from J, the junction contained 13 bases not matched to a gene. This CDR3 comprises 18 residues. The germline gives CDR1 KGHSH, CDR2 LQKENI. The CDR3 DNA follows: TGTGCCAGCTCACCAAGGAGTTCTAGCGGGAAGGGCAACAATGAGCAGTTCTTC. It is translated as CASSPRSSSGKGNNEQFF.

The chain joins TRBV7-9 to TRBJ2-7; tentative D call: TRBD2 (5 bases). The CDR3 has 13 amino acids. Between the trimmed V and J ends, which lost 3 bases and 3 bases, there was a span of 9 bases. Germline-derived CDR1 and CDR2 are SEHNR and FQNEAQ (reference sequence). This chain's CDR3 is CASSLEVIYEQYF. The CDR3 nucleotides are TGTGCCAGCAGCTTGGAGGTTATCTACGAGCAGTACTTC.

The chain has TRBV9 and TRBJ2-3, with TRBD2 identical over 13 bases. The CDR3 extends over 17 amino acids. Per the germline V gene, CDR1 is SGDLS and CDR2 is YYNGEE. With V trimmed by 2 bases and J by 3 bases, 6 bases remained unmatched. In nucleotides, the CDR3 is TGTGCCAGCAGCGTTTCAACTAGCGGGAGGGCTACAGATACGCAGTATTTT. It specifies CASSVSTSGRATDTQYF.